The 25 T cell receptor beta chains below all came from one sample that was sequenced in a study of human T cells and chemical hapten exposure. A single record per CDR3 protein comes from TCRdb applying MiXCR to the RACE reads. The sample lists approximately 370,000 distinct CDR3 sequences, approximately 5.8% occurring once. Time point in this sample: pre-sensitization, week 0. As for treatment: therapeutic diphenylcyclopropenone sensitization with weekly scalp DPC. This sample comprised whole blood, obtained in connection with sensitization to the hapten diphenylcyclopropenone (DPC). These receptors were taken from a young woman with alopecia areata. Some clones in this sample may be carry-over from other donors' samples.

V is TRBV20-1 and J is TRBJ1-4; the D gene is possibly TRBD1 (6 bases). Germline CDR1 is DFQATT and CDR2 is SNEGSKA (reference sequence). The CDR3 has 16 amino acids. V was cut by 1 base and J by 2 bases, with 14 bases left in between. CDR3 sequence reads: CSARVITGRTNEKLFF. CDR3 coding DNA: TGCAGTGCTAGAGTGATTACAGGGAGGACTAATGAAAAACTGTTTTTT.

This clonotype was recorded at least ten times. J is TRBJ2-7 and V is TRBV20-1; D is unresolved. CDR3 length: 15 residues. CDR1 and CDR2 (germline): DFQATT, SNEGSKA (reference sequence). Trimming stripped 5 bases from V and 2 bases from J, with 19 bases between. The DNA of the CDR3 is TGCAGTGCTTTTGAACCGGGCCGTCCGGCCTACGAGCAGTACTTC. This translates into CSAFEPGRPAYEQYF.

This clonotype was recorded at least ten times. V usage is TRBV7-8 and J usage is TRBJ1-6, with 8 bases aligning to TRBD1. After removal of 5 bases from V and 8 bases from J, the junction contained 8 bases not matched to a gene. Germline V gene lookup returns CDR1 SGHVS and CDR2 FQNEAQ. This CDR3 contains 15 residues. CDR3 in DNA: TGTGCCAGCAGCCCACGGACAGGGTGGGATTCACCCCTCCACTTT. It codes for CASSPRTGWDSPLHF.

The chain uses TRBV11-2 and TRBJ2-1; 9 bases line up with TRBD1. Trimming took 5 bases from V and 5 from J; bases not matched to a gene: 7. The CDR3 has 15 residues. Germline assignment: CDR1 SGHAT and CDR2 FQNNGV. CDR3 bases: TGTGCCAGCAGCGGCCGGGACAGGGTGAACAATGAGCAGTTCTTC. Amino acids: CASSGRDRVNNEQFF. Complete variable domain (other parts from reference TRBV11-2 and TRBJ2-1): EAGVAQSPRYKIIEKRQSVAFWCNPISGHATLYWYQQILGQGPKLLIQFQNNGVVDDSQLPKDRFSAERLKGVDSTLKIQPAKLEDSAVYLCASSGRDRVNNEQFFGPGTRLTVL.

The genes are TRBV2 and TRBJ2-3; maybe TRBD2 (7 bases). V lost 5 bases to trimming and J lost 4 bases, with 22 bases between them. Germline V gene lookup returns CDR1 SNHLY and CDR2 FYNNEI. The CDR3 runs 17 residues. CDR3 sequence reads: CASSFSGAPRGADTQYF. The CDR3 region has the DNA TGTGCCAGCAGTTTTTCGGGGGCCCCCCGGGGGGCAGATACGCAGTATTTT.

The chain has TRBV3-1 and TRBJ2-3; 13 bases are a match to TRBD2. The V segment lost 5 bases and the J segment 5 bases; nucleotides outside the gene matches: 7. The CDR3 sequence is 16 residues long. Germline CDR1 reads LGHDT; CDR2 reads YNNKEL (reference sequence). CDR3 coding DNA: TGTGCCAGCAGCATCGGACTAGCGGGGGCGCAAGATACGCAGTATTTT. It is translated as CASSIGLAGAQDTQYF.

J is TRBJ2-5 and V is TRBV5-1, with a possible D match to TRBD1 (5 bases). The CDR3 sequence is 14 residues long. The germline V gene has CDR1 SGHRS and CDR2 YFSETQ. Deletions cut 0 bases from V and 5 bases from J, with 11 bases between. The CDR3 protein is CASSLDWGRETQYF. The CDR3 DNA follows: TGCGCCAGCAGCTTGGATTGGGGCCGGGAGACCCAGTACTTC.

In this sample, this clonotype turned up many times. This rearrangement joins TRBV18 to TRBJ1-1; 7 nucleotides line up with TRBD1. Losses at the gene ends were 3 bases for V and 4 bases for J; bases not matched to a gene: 5. This CDR3 has 14 amino acids. In germline, CDR1 is KGHSH, CDR2 LQKENI. The CDR3 is CASSPRAGGTEAFF. The CDR3, as DNA: TGTGCCAGCTCACCGCGTGCAGGGGGCACTGAAGCTTTCTTT.

This clonotype was recorded many times. The J gene is TRBJ2-2, the V gene TRBV7-6, with D possibly matching TRBD2 (5 bases). The germline CDR1 and CDR2 sequences are SGHVS and FNYEAQ. This CDR3 spans 15 amino acids. Trimming left V 2 bases short and J 4 bases short, with 11 bases between. CDR3: CASSLSGYGTGELFF. The CDR3 coding sequence is TGTGCCAGCAGCTTATCGGGGTATGGCACCGGGGAGCTGTTTTTT.

This clonotype came up many times. This rearrangement joins TRBV7-2 to TRBJ1-5; D perhaps matches TRBD1 (5 bases). CDR1 and CDR2 (germline): SGHTA, FQGNSA. CDR3 length: 16 residues. The germline V and J ends were trimmed by 1 base and 0 bases, with 10 bases remaining between them. The chain's CDR3 is CASSLGGVDSNQPQHF. In DNA, the CDR3 is TGTGCCAGCAGCTTAGGAGGGGTAGATAGCAATCAGCCCCAGCATTTT.

The sample holds a few counts of this clonotype. The chain recombines TRBV16 with TRBJ1-2; 12 bases are shared with TRBD1. V shed 7 bases and J 0 bases; nucleotides not matched to a gene: 6. The CDR3 length is 16 residues. CDR1 and CDR2 from the germline V gene are KGHSY and FQNENV. This CDR3 reads CASNRDRGPANYGYTF. Here the CDR3 DNA reads TGTGCCAGCAACCGGGACAGGGGGCCTGCTAACTATGGCTACACCTTC.

The V and J genes are TRBV6-6 and TRBJ2-5, with TRBD2 identical over 8 bases. Germline V lookup: CDR1 MNHNY, CDR2 SVGAGI (reference sequence). The CDR3 loop spans 17 amino acids. With 6 bases clipped from V and 4 bases from J, the junction kept 16 bases outside the gene matches. In DNA form, the CDR3 reads TGTGCCAGCAGGCTCGGCGGGGGGACACACCTAGTAGAGACCCAGTACTTC. Translated: CASRLGGGTHLVETQYF.

Only a few counts were recorded for this clonotype. This chain connects TRBV7-9 to TRBJ1-4; D gene ambiguous. The CDR3 covers 14 residues. The V gene's germline CDR1 is SEHNR and CDR2 FQNEAQ (reference sequence). Trimming took 4 bases from V and 8 from J, leaving 14 bases between them. CDR3 amino acids: CASSSGTVEEKLFF. CDR3 nucleotide sequence: TGTGCCAGCAGCTCCGGAACGGTAGAAGAAAAACTGTTTTTT.

V gene TRBV28 combines with J gene TRBJ2-2; D unclear. The CDR3 runs 16 residues. CDR1 and CDR2 from the germline V gene are MDHEN and SYDVKM. The V and J ends lost 6 bases and 2 bases respectively, with 16 bases between them. CDR3: CASRGWQQHNTGELFF. The DNA of the CDR3 is TGTGCCAGCAGGGGGTGGCAGCAACATAACACCGGGGAGCTGTTTTTT.

This clonotype was seen more than once but under ten times. The chain carries TRBV12-3 or TRBV12-4 and TRBJ2-3, with 9 bases fitting TRBD2. The V gene end was trimmed by 5 bases and the J gene end by 0 bases; junction bases not matched to a gene: 3. The CDR3 loop spans 15 amino acids. The CDR3 nucleotides are TGTGCCAGCAGTCCCGGGACTAGCAGCACAGATACGCAGTATTTT. Its translation is CASSPGTSSTDTQYF.

The chain employs TRBV6-2 or TRBV6-3 and TRBJ1-6; D not certain. Germline V gene lookup returns CDR1 MNHEY and CDR2 SVGEGT. CDR3 length: 16 residues. Trimming left V 6 bases short and J 0 bases short, with 12 bases between. The CDR3 nucleotides are TGTGCCAGCAGGACGGAACTGAGCTCCTATAATTCACCCCTCCACTTT. This encodes CASRTELSSYNSPLHF.

This clonotype was seen ten or more times. The chain carries TRBV7-3 and TRBJ1-3; TRBD1 is a possible D gene (5 bases). CDR1 is SGHTA, CDR2 FQGTGA, per germline. The CDR3 is 15 residues long. Deletions cut 6 bases from V and 0 bases from J, with 12 bases between. CDR3 sequence: CASRQDGNSGNTIYF. For the CDR3, the DNA is TGTGCCAGCAGACAGGACGGAAACTCTGGAAACACCATATATTTT.

This clonotype has more than one count but fewer than ten. The CDR3 is CASRPGQGAADTQYF. The CDR3 DNA follows: TGTGCCAGCAGACCTGGACAGGGGGCGGCAGATACGCAGTATTTT. J is TRBJ2-3 and V is TRBV12-3 or TRBV12-4; 11 bases agree with TRBD1. Trimming at V came to 6 bases and at J to 4 bases, leaving 6 bases not matched to a gene. The CDR3 is 15 amino acids.

This clonotype was seen more than once but under ten times. The chain couples TRBV6-5 to TRBJ2-3; D is perhaps TRBD2 (5 bases). Germline values: CDR1 MNHEY, CDR2 SVGAGI. The CDR3 sequence is 16 residues long. V was cut by 0 bases and J by 6 bases, with 16 bases left in between. The CDR3 reads CASSYSRALAMDTQYF. CDR3 bases: TGTGCCAGCAGTTACTCGAGGGCCTTAGCGATGGATACGCAGTATTTT.

This clonotype showed up many times. The J gene is TRBJ2-1, the V gene TRBV6-2 or TRBV6-3; 9 bases fit TRBD2. The ends lost 5 bases at V and 5 bases at J; junction bases unmatched: 13. The length of the CDR3 is 17 residues. Germline assignment: CDR1 MNHEY and CDR2 SVGEGT. In DNA form, the CDR3 reads TGTGCCAGCAGTCCCTACGTAGCGGGGGCCGCCGACAATGAGCAGTTCTTC. As protein: CASSPYVAGAADNEQFF.

The chain uses TRBV6-2 or TRBV6-3 and TRBJ1-5; unclear D gene. CDR3 length: 23 amino acids. Germline-derived CDR1 and CDR2 are MNHEY and SVGEGT. Trimming cost V 6 bases and J 0 bases, with 36 bases left between them. As DNA, the CDR3 is TGTGCCAGCAGCTTCAACCGTAACCCGGATTCTACCATACACCGCCATAGCAATCAGCCCCAGCATTTT. As protein: CASSFNRNPDSTIHRHSNQPQHF.

The chain uses TRBV29-1 and TRBJ2-1; possibly TRBD1 for D (5 bases). The germline V and J ends were trimmed by 3 bases and 6 bases, with 12 bases remaining between them. The germline gives CDR1 SQVTM, CDR2 ANQGSEA. This CDR3 has 13 residues. CDR3 DNA sequence: TGCAGCGTTGATAGGGGTTCGGGCAATGAGCAGTTCTTC. It encodes CSVDRGSGNEQFF.

This clonotype has more than one count but fewer than ten. The chain couples TRBV10-3 to TRBJ2-1; a weak D match, TRBD2 (5 bases). CDR1 is ENHRY, CDR2 SYGVKD, per germline. There are 13 residues in the CDR3. V lost 2 bases to trimming and J lost 8 bases, with 10 bases between them. Here the CDR3 DNA reads TGTGCCATCAGTGAGCCCGGGGTCTATGAGCAGTTCTTC. It is translated as CAISEPGVYEQFF.

This clonotype occurred a few times. The J gene is TRBJ1-2, the V gene TRBV12-3 or TRBV12-4; D remains ambiguous. The CDR3 runs 12 residues. The germline V and J ends were trimmed by 4 bases and 5 bases, with 8 bases remaining between them. CDR3 nucleotide sequence: TGTGCCAGCAGTTCGACGGAGTATGGCTACACCTTC. Translating it yields CASSSTEYGYTF.

This clonotype has ten or more counts. The chain has TRBV7-9 and TRBJ1-6, with D perhaps matching TRBD1 (6 bases). There are 15 residues in the CDR3. V gave up 7 bases and J gave up 3 bases, with 13 bases separating them. CDR1 is SEHNR and CDR2 is FQNEAQ in the germline V gene (reference sequence). CDR3 nucleotides: TGTGCCAGCAACCCGGGGGCAGTCTATAATTCACCCCTCCACTTT. Protein: CASNPGAVYNSPLHF.